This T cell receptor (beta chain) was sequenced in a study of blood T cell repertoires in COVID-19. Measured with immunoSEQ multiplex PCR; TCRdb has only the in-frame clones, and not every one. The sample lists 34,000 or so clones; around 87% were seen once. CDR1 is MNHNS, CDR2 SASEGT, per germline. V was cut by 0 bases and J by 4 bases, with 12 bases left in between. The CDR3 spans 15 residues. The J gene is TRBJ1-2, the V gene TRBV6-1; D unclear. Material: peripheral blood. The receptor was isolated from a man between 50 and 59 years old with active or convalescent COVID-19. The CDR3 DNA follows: TGTGCCAGCAGTGAAGCTTTCGGTACCGGCTATGGCTACACCTTC. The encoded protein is CASSEAFGTGYGYTF.